A single sample is the source of the 21 T cell receptor beta chains below, sequenced in a study of blood T cell repertoires in COVID-19. The table came from immunoSEQ multiplex PCR; TCRdb's copy has only in-frame clones and leaves some out. This sample has approximately 130,000 clones, with over 75% found just once. The specimen was peripheral blood. These receptors came from a man aged 40-49 years with active or convalescent COVID-19.

This sequence joins TRBV27 and TRBJ1-5, with D perhaps matching TRBD1 (6 bases). The ends were cut back, 5 bases at V and 4 bases at J, with 18 bases in the middle. The CDR3 totals 16 residues. Germline assignment: CDR1 MNHEY and CDR2 SMNVEV (reference sequence). CDR3 sequence reads: CASSPLRGGRNQPQHF. The CDR3 nucleotides read TGTGCCAGCAGTCCCCTCCGAGGGGGTCGGAATCAGCCCCAGCATTTT.

The chain joins TRBV6-2 or TRBV6-3 to TRBJ1-6; D call uncertain. The germline V gene has CDR1 MNHEY and CDR2 SVGEGT. V lost 2 bases and J lost 0, with 8 bases in between. This CDR3 has 16 amino acids. This chain's CDR3 is CASSYKGSSYNSPLHF. CDR3 sequence (DNA): TGTGCCAGCAGTTACAAAGGGAGCTCCTATAATTCACCCCTCCACTTT.

This chain uses TRBV27 with TRBJ1-2, with TRBD1 matching over 7 bases. This CDR3 has 15 residues. V lost 0 bases and J lost 8; bases outside the gene matches: 9. The V gene's germline CDR1 is MNHEY and CDR2 SMNVEV (reference sequence). The CDR3 loop is CASSLSGDRVAGYTF. CDR3 coding DNA: TGTGCCAGCAGTTTATCCGGAGACAGGGTGGCCGGCTACACCTTC.

The chain joins TRBV5-1 to TRBJ2-3; 11 positions agree with TRBD2. This CDR3 comprises 18 residues. The J segment lost 0 bases and the V segment lost 1 base, leaving 7 bases of the junction unmatched. CDR1 is SGHRS, CDR2 YFSETQ, per germline. CDR3 residues: CASSLLAGGILSTDTQYF. The CDR3 coding sequence is TGCGCCAGCAGCTTGCTAGCGGGGGGTATTCTGAGCACAGATACGCAGTATTTT.

The gene calls are TRBV19 and TRBJ1-5; D perhaps matches TRBD1 (5 bases). Germline V gives CDR1 LNHDA, CDR2 SQIVND (reference sequence). The length of the CDR3 is 14 residues. V lost 5 bases to trimming and J lost 3 bases, with 11 bases between them. The CDR3 loop reads CASSRDSPNQPQHF. The CDR3 nucleotides are TGTGCCAGTAGTCGCGACAGTCCCAATCAGCCCCAGCATTTT.

The rearrangement joins TRBV18 to TRBJ1-3; D is possibly TRBD1 (5 bases). Germline assignment: CDR1 KGHSH and CDR2 LQKENI. V lost 0 bases to trimming and J lost 4 bases, with 7 bases between them. The CDR3 is 14 amino acids. The CDR3 reads CASSPPGPGNTIYF. CDR3 coding DNA: TGTGCCAGCTCACCACCGGGGCCGGGAAACACCATATATTTT.

The chain couples TRBV30 to TRBJ1-2; the D gene is possibly TRBD1 (6 bases). The germline CDR1 and CDR2 sequences are GTSNPN and SVGIG (reference sequence). CDR3 length: 13 amino acids. The ends were cut back, 0 bases at V and 3 bases at J, with 8 bases in the middle. CDR3 sequence (DNA): TGTGCCTGGAGTGTGAACAGGGACTATGGCTACACCTTC. Protein product: CAWSVNRDYGYTF.

The chain employs TRBV19 and TRBJ2-4; 12 bases match TRBD2. Trimming cost V 6 bases and J 11 bases; bases outside gene matches: 8. Germline CDR1 is LNHDA and CDR2 is SQIVND (reference sequence). CDR3 length equals 14 residues. CDR3 DNA: TGTGCCAGTAGCGAGAGCGGACTAGCGGGGTTTCAGTACTTC. Translation gives CASSESGLAGFQYF.

This clone has only one observation. The V gene is TRBV15, the J gene TRBJ2-5, with D uncertain. Between the trimmed V and J ends, which lost 5 bases and 4 bases, there was a span of 17 bases. Germline V gene sequence: CDR1 LNHNV, CDR2 YYDKDF (reference sequence). This CDR3 is 15 amino acids long. For the CDR3, the DNA is TGTGCCACCAGCGACCCTAACGGTGGGCTAGAGACCCAGTACTTC. The encoded protein is CATSDPNGGLETQYF.

The V and J genes are TRBV6-1 and TRBJ1-2, with TRBD1 identical over 9 bases. Germline trimming cut 6 bases from V and 8 bases from J; bases unmatched to any gene: 10. CDR1 is MNHNS and CDR2 is SASEGT in the germline V gene. The CDR3 extends over 14 amino acids. The DNA for the CDR3 is TGTGCCAGCAGGTCCGGGACAGGGATGCGCGGCTACACCTTC. This gives the protein CASRSGTGMRGYTF.

The chain uses TRBV9 and TRBJ2-5; D ambiguous. V was pared by 0 bases and J by 2 bases, with 5 bases between. Germline V CDR1 and CDR2: SGDLS, YYNGEE. This CDR3 spans 13 amino acids. CDR3 nucleotides: TGTGCCAGCAGCGTAGGCAGGCAAGAGACCCAGTACTTC. Encoded protein: CASSVGRQETQYF.

The V gene is TRBV9, the J gene TRBJ2-5; D might be TRBD2 (5 bases). Deletions cut 4 bases from V and 5 bases from J, with 18 bases between. Per germline, CDR1 SGDLS and CDR2 YYNGEE. CDR3 length: 15 amino acids. The CDR3 DNA follows: TGTGCCAGCAGCCCCAGCGGCGCCGGGGTTGAGACCCAGTACTTC. It codes for CASSPSGAGVETQYF.

The V gene is TRBV4-3, the J gene TRBJ2-7; D is ambiguous. Deletions cut 1 base from V and 0 bases from J, with 7 bases between. The CDR3 length is 14 residues. Germline V CDR1 and CDR2: LGHNA, YSLEER. CDR3 nucleotide sequence: TGCGCCAGCAGCCAAGGGGCAAGCTCCTACGAGCAGTACTTC. It specifies CASSQGASSYEQYF.

V and J are TRBV4-2 and TRBJ2-3; 7 bases match TRBD2. V lost 4 bases to trimming and J lost 5 bases; unmatched junction nucleotides: 6. The CDR3 sequence is 14 residues long. Per the germline V gene, CDR1 is LGHNA and CDR2 is YNFKEQ. In nucleotides, the CDR3 is TGTGCCAGCAGCCGGGGAGGGTCCGAAGATACGCAGTATTTT. This codes for CASSRGGSEDTQYF.

The chain links TRBV3-1 (or the pseudogene TRBV3-2) to TRBJ1-4; no clear D. V lost 3 bases, J lost 5 bases, and 13 bases lay in between. In germline, CDR1 is LGHDT, CDR2 YNNKEL (reference sequence). The CDR3 totals 15 residues. In nucleotides, the CDR3 is TGTGCCAGCAGCCATAGGCAGCCCAGGAATGAAAAACTGTTTTTT. It codes for CASSHRQPRNEKLFF.

The chain is built from TRBV18 and TRBJ1-3; D is perhaps TRBD1 (6 bases). The CDR3 runs 16 residues. CDR1 is KGHSH and CDR2 is LQKENI in the germline V gene. Trimming removed 6 bases at V and 0 bases at J, with 15 bases between. DNA for the CDR3: TGTGCCAGCTCTCCGGACAGAACCCTCTCTGGAAACACCATATATTTT. This translates into CASSPDRTLSGNTIYF.

The chain is built from TRBV6-5 and TRBJ1-1; a weak D match, TRBD1 (6 bases). The V gene's germline CDR1 is MNHEY and CDR2 SVGAGI. V lost 7 bases to trimming and J lost 5 bases, with 14 bases between them. The CDR3 runs to 13 residues. For the CDR3, the DNA is TGTGCCAGCATAAAGGGGGGGGTAACTGAAGCTTTCTTT. Protein sequence: CASIKGGVTEAFF.

The J gene is TRBJ1-1, the V gene TRBV10-1; D possibly corresponds to TRBD1 (5 bases). Trimming pared 3 bases from V and 4 bases from J, leaving 18 bases between. CDR1 and CDR2 (germline): WNHNN, SYGVQD (reference sequence). The CDR3 covers 16 residues. This chain's CDR3 is CASSENSLQVLTEAFF. In nucleotides, the CDR3 is TGCGCCAGCAGTGAAAATTCCTTACAGGTGCTCACTGAAGCTTTCTTT.

The J gene is TRBJ1-3, the V gene TRBV12-3 or TRBV12-4; D is ambiguous. CDR3 length: 12 residues. Deletions cut 3 bases from V and 4 bases from J, with 4 bases between. CDR3 residues: CASSFIGNTIYF. As DNA, the CDR3 is TGTGCCAGCAGTTTCATCGGAAACACCATATATTTT.

The chain joins TRBV24-1 to TRBJ2-5; 9 nucleotides align to TRBD1. J gave up 4 bases and V 4 bases, and 15 bases lay outside the gene matches. Germline CDR1 reads KGHDR; CDR2 reads SFDVKD. This CDR3 comprises 18 residues. DNA of the CDR3: TGTGCCACCAGTGAGACCGGGACAGGGCAAGGAACTTCAGAGACCCAGTACTTC. This encodes CATSETGTGQGTSETQYF.

The J gene is TRBJ2-7, the V gene TRBV6-5, with a weak D call TRBD2 (5 bases). CDR3 length: 15 amino acids. CDR1 and CDR2 (germline): MNHEY, SVGAGI. Trimming stripped 7 bases from V and 1 base from J, with 17 bases between. CDR3 sequence reads: CASNRIGSRSYEQYF. CDR3 sequence (DNA): TGTGCCAGCAATCGAATAGGGAGCCGATCCTACGAGCAGTACTTC.